This is a list of T cell receptor beta chains from one sample in a study of identical twins. TCRdb re-analysed the 5' RACE reads in MiXCR, keeping a single row per CDR3 protein. Of over 500,000 distinct CDR3 sequences listed, less than 25% were seen once; the top ten hold under 0.95%. The data also belong to a second study, concerning T cells expressing NK-cell markers.

What was sequenced was CD4+ T cells sorted from blood. The receptors were gathered from a woman under 30 in good health. The CDR3 runs from the conserved cysteine through the conserved F or W. A D gene is named only where the DNA matches it firmly. The listing skips clone size in some rows; elsewhere it reads once, few, many or a size class.

D gene: .; V gene: TRBV12-3/TRBV12-4; clone size: .; J gene: TRBJ1-2; CDR3 DNA: TGTGCCAGCAGTTTTATTTCAGCTTCCTATGGCTACACCTTC; CDR3 protein: CASSFISASYGYTF
D gene: TRBD1; V gene: TRBV29-1; clone size: few; J gene: TRBJ2-7; CDR3 DNA: TGCAGCGTCGGAGGACAGGGGGCGCTTGAGCAGTACTTC; CDR3 protein: CSVGGQGALEQYF
D gene: .; V gene: TRBV18; clone size: .; J gene: TRBJ2-7; CDR3 DNA: TGTGCCAGCTCACCAGCCAGGTCGGGACTCTACGAGCAGTACTTC; CDR3 protein: CASSPARSGLYEQYF
D gene: .; V gene: TRBV20-1; clone size: .; J gene: TRBJ1-3; CDR3 DNA: TGCAGTGCTAGAGATACGCGGCCTGGAAACACCATATATTTT; CDR3 protein: CSARDTRPGNTIYF
D gene: TRBD1; V gene: TRBV7-8; clone size: .; J gene: TRBJ2-7; CDR3 DNA: TGTGCCAGCAGCCTAGTCCGGGACAGTACCTACGAGCAGTACTTC; CDR3 protein: CASSLVRDSTYEQYF
D gene: .; V gene: TRBV12-3/TRBV12-4; clone size: few; J gene: TRBJ1-5; CDR3 DNA: TGTGCCAGCAGTTCCAGGGGTAGCAATCAGCCCCAGCATTTT; CDR3 protein: CASSSRGSNQPQHF
D gene: .; V gene: TRBV6-1; clone size: .; J gene: TRBJ2-7; CDR3 DNA: TGTGCCAGCAGTCAAACGGGACGACTCTACGAGCAGTACTTC; CDR3 protein: CASSQTGRLYEQYF
D gene: .; V gene: TRBV19; clone size: .; J gene: TRBJ2-1; CDR3 DNA: TGTGCCAGTAGTGAGGCGTTCTACAATGAGCAGTTCTTC; CDR3 protein: CASSEAFYNEQFF
D gene: .; V gene: TRBV10-3; clone size: few; J gene: TRBJ2-5; CDR3 DNA: TGTGCCATCGGGAGATTGGAAGGGGAGACCCAGTACTTC; CDR3 protein: CAIGRLEGETQYF
D gene: .; V gene: TRBV29-1; clone size: few; J gene: TRBJ1-2; CDR3 DNA: TGCAGCGTTGACCCGGGGGGCACCTTC; CDR3 protein: CSVDPGGTF
D gene: .; V gene: TRBV7-6; clone size: few; J gene: TRBJ2-7; CDR3 DNA: TGTGCCAGCAGCTTAGGGGGCGCCCTCGAGCAGTACTTC; CDR3 protein: CASSLGGALEQYF
D gene: .; V gene: TRBV20-1; clone size: many; J gene: TRBJ1-1; CDR3 DNA: TGCAGTGCTCTTTCCGCTATCACTGAAGCTTTCTTT; CDR3 protein: CSALSAITEAFF
D gene: TRBD2; V gene: TRBV10-3; clone size: few; J gene: TRBJ2-3; CDR3 DNA: TGTGCCATCAGCGGGGCCGGGGGGAACACAGATACGCAGTATTTT; CDR3 protein: CAISGAGGNTDTQYF
D gene: TRBD2; V gene: TRBV27; clone size: few; J gene: TRBJ2-1; CDR3 DNA: TGTGCCATTGCCGCTAGCGGGAGCTCCTACAATGAGCAGTTCTTC; CDR3 protein: CAIAASGSSYNEQFF
D gene: .; V gene: TRBV20-1; clone size: few; J gene: TRBJ2-7; CDR3 DNA: TGCAGTGCTAGATCCCGGGAAGGTTTCGACGAGCAGTACTTC; CDR3 protein: CSARSREGFDEQYF
D gene: .; V gene: TRBV20-1; clone size: many; J gene: TRBJ2-5; CDR3 DNA: TGCAGTGCCCGGCGGCGGGTCGGCGTGACCCAGTACTTC; CDR3 protein: CSARRRVGVTQYF
D gene: .; V gene: TRBV18; clone size: few; J gene: TRBJ2-1; CDR3 DNA: TGTGCCAGCTCACCAAGGGCGGGGCCCTACAATGAGCAGTTCTTC; CDR3 protein: CASSPRAGPYNEQFF
D gene: TRBD1; V gene: TRBV9; clone size: once; J gene: TRBJ1-2; CDR3 DNA: TGTGCCAGCAGCCCCTGGACAGGCGCATCCTATGGCTACACCTTC; CDR3 protein: CASSPWTGASYGYTF
D gene: TRBD2; V gene: TRBV20-1; clone size: few; J gene: TRBJ2-5; CDR3 DNA: TGCAGTACCGGGACTAGCTGGTACCAAGAGACCCAGTACTTC; CDR3 protein: CSTGTSWYQETQYF
D gene: .; V gene: TRBV12-3/TRBV12-4; clone size: .; J gene: TRBJ2-1; CDR3 DNA: TGTGCCAGCAGTTTTGGGAGCCACAATGAGCAGTTCTTC; CDR3 protein: CASSFGSHNEQFF
D gene: TRBD1; V gene: TRBV27; clone size: few; J gene: TRBJ1-2; CDR3 DNA: TGTGCCAGCAGTTTTTTGGACAGGTCCGGCTACACCTTC; CDR3 protein: CASSFLDRSGYTF
D gene: TRBD1; V gene: TRBV5-1; clone size: many; J gene: TRBJ1-1; CDR3 DNA: TGCGCCAGCAGCCGGGGACAGGGGACTGAAGCTTTCTTT; CDR3 protein: CASSRGQGTEAFF
D gene: TRBD1; V gene: TRBV12-3/TRBV12-4; clone size: few; J gene: TRBJ1-1; CDR3 DNA: TGTGCCAGCAGCAGGACAGGGATCACTGAAGCTTTCTTT; CDR3 protein: CASSRTGITEAFF
D gene: .; V gene: TRBV5-1; clone size: few; J gene: TRBJ2-5; CDR3 DNA: TGCGCCAGCAGCTTGGCGGGGCCGATATTCCAAGAGACCCAGTACTTC; CDR3 protein: CASSLAGPIFQETQYF